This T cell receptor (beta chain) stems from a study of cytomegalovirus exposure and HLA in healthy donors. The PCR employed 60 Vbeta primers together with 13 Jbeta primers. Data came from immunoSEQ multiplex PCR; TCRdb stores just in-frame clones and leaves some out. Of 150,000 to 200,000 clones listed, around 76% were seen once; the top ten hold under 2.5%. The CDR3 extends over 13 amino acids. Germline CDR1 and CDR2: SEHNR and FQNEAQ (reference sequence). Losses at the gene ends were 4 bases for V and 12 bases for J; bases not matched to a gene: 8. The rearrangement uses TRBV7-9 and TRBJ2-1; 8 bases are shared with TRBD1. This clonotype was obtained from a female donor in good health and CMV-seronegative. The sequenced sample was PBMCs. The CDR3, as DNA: TGTGCCAGCAGCTCGTCAGACAGGGGTTCGCAGTTCTTC. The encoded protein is CASSSSDRGSQFF.